This is a list of T cell receptor beta chains from one sample in a study of identical twins. TCRdb analysed the 5' RACE reads with MiXCR anew, one entry per CDR3 protein. The sample carries a few hundred thousand distinct CDR3 sequences, about 18% recorded once. Sequenced: naive T cells sorted from blood. Receptor source: a man aged 50 or older in good health. CDR3s include the opening cysteine and the closing phenylalanine or tryptophan. The D gene is left open where the match is weak. Rows may omit the clone size; those that give it use once, few, many or a size class.

>TRBJ2-7|TRBV7-9|few|TRBD1
TGTGCCAGCAGCTCGACAGGGGCTACCTTCTACGAGCAGTACTTC
CASSSTGATFYEQYF
>TRBJ2-1|TRBV7-7|few|-
TGTGCTAGCAGCTTAGTACCGGGAGCGAACAATGAGCAGTTCTTC
CASSLVPGANNEQFF
>TRBJ1-1|TRBV5-1|many|-
TGTGCCAGCAGTTTAGCCCCAGGGGTAAACACTGAAGCTTTCTTT
CASSLAPGVNTEAFF
>TRBJ1-5|TRBV24-1|many|TRBD1
TGTGCCACCAGTGACACCGGGACAGGGAGCAATCAGCCCCAGCATTTT
CATSDTGTGSNQPQHF
>TRBJ2-7|TRBV6-1|-|TRBD1
TGTGCCAGCACCGGACAGGTGGGGCAGCAGTACTTC
CASTGQVGQQYF
>TRBJ2-7|TRBV7-2|-|-
TGTGCCAGCAGCTTAGTAGGGGGATGGATCGAGCAGTACTTC
CASSLVGGWIEQYF
>TRBJ1-1|TRBV3-1|-|-
TGTGCCAGCAGCCGAAACACTGAAGCTCTCTTT
CASSRNTEALF
>TRBJ2-5|TRBV12-3/TRBV12-4|-|-
TGTGCCAGCAGTTTAGAACCCAGTAGCGAGACCCAGTACTTC
CASSLEPSSETQYF
>TRBJ2-5|TRBV12-3/TRBV12-4|many|TRBD1
TGTGCCAGCAGTGCACGGACAGGGGTGGCGGAGACCCAGTACTTC
CASSARTGVAETQYF
>TRBJ1-1|TRBV5-1|few|-
TGCGCCAGCATCCTGACAGGCCCGGGGACTGAAGCTTTCTTT
CASILTGPGTEAFF
>TRBJ2-2|TRBV20-1|many|TRBD2
TGCAGTGCTAGGAGGACTAGCGGGGGATTGAACACCGGGGAGCTGTTTTTT
CSARRTSGGLNTGELFF
>TRBJ1-6|TRBV5-5|-|-
TGTGCCAGCAGCTTTTGGGTCCTCAACTCACCCCTCCACTTT
CASSFWVLNSPLHF
>TRBJ2-1|TRBV28|-|-
TGTGCCAGCAGTTTGAAGGGACTCCCTGCCTACAATGAGCAGTTCTTC
CASSLKGLPAYNEQFF
>TRBJ2-3|TRBV11-2|few|TRBD2
TGTGCCAGCTCCGGGGGGGGTGGTAGTAGAGATACGCAGTATTTT
CASSGGGGSRDTQYF
>TRBJ2-4|TRBV7-2|-|TRBD1
TGTGCCAGCAGCTTACCAGACAGAGACAGGGCGAATTGTGACTTC
CASSLPDRDRANCDF
>TRBJ2-1|TRBV6-2/TRBV6-3|few|TRBD2
TGTGCCAGCAGTATGACTAGCACATACAATGAGCAGTTCTTC
CASSMTSTYNEQFF
>TRBJ2-6|TRBV4-3|many|-
TGCGCCAGCAGTCATGTGTCCAGGCCTATCTCTGGGGCCAACGTCCTGACTTTC
CASSHVSRPISGANVLTF
>TRBJ2-5|TRBV28|few|-
TGTGCCAGCAGTTTACCCCCATACAAGGCTCCAAGAGAGACCCAGTACTTC
CASSLPPYKAPRETQYF